The source of this TCR beta chain is a study of blood T cells in healthy people across ages. General study points: With naive T cell percentage, TCR beta diversity showed a strong correlation.

A sample-barcoded 5' primer and a J-beta primer mix were used in a second PCR of roughly 7 to 12 cycles. One entry per CDR3 protein, called by TCRdb with MiXCR from the 5' RACE reads. The table has roughly 1.9 million distinct CDR3 sequences, approximately 40% seen once. This clonotype was detected a few times. As yet, its antigen is unknown. Trimming took 1 base from V and 3 from J; bases not matched to a gene: 8. The CDR3 is 16 amino acids. The germline V gene encodes CDR1 LGHNA and CDR2 YSLEER. Each donor supplied roughly 9.2 milliliters of peripheral blood. V is TRBV4-3 and J is TRBJ2-7; 8 nucleotides agree with TRBD2. Sequenced sample: blood. This clonotype originated in a human donor in good health. CDR3 amino acids: CASSQVAGGEIYEQYF. The CDR3 DNA reads TGCGCCAGCAGCCAAGTTGCGGGGGGCGAAATCTACGAGCAGTACTTC.